The 11 T cell receptor beta chains below were found in one sample sequenced in a study of blood T cell repertoires in COVID-19. TCRdb keeps only in-frame clones here, not all; method: immunoSEQ multiplex PCR. The data hold 300,000 to 400,000 clones, with more than 75% observed a single time. The sequencing sample was made of PBMCs or T cells enriched from blood (not recorded which). All receptors come from a man aged 60-69 years who had recovered from COVID-19.

This sequence joins TRBV6-5 and TRBJ1-2, with 12 bases aligning to TRBD1. The ends lost 8 bases at V and 8 bases at J; junction bases unmatched: 12. The CDR3 covers 15 residues. The germline gives CDR1 MNHEY, CDR2 SVGAGI. CDR3 sequence: CASASGTGGAWGYTF. The DNA for the CDR3 is TGTGCCAGCGCGAGCGGGACAGGGGGCGCCTGGGGCTACACCTTC.

This chain links TRBV6-4 with TRBJ1-1; 7 nucleotides line up with TRBD1. This CDR3 has 13 amino acids. CDR1 is MRHNA, CDR2 SNTAGT, per germline. Trimming removed 6 bases from V and 1 base from J; junction bases left unmatched: 2. The CDR3 nucleotides are TGTGCCAGCAGACGGGACAGGAACACTGAAGCTTTCTTT. Residues: CASRRDRNTEAFF.

This sequence joins TRBV5-1 and TRBJ1-4; D gene unclear. Trimming pared 1 base from V and 6 bases from J, leaving 10 bases between. The CDR3 spans 14 residues. Germline values: CDR1 SGHRS, CDR2 YFSETQ. CDR3 nucleotide sequence: TGCGCCAGCAGCTTGTCCCGCGGAGATGAAAAACTGTTTTTT. Translation: CASSLSRGDEKLFF.

CDR3 in amino acids: CATSDSGTGSYEQYF. In nucleotides, the CDR3 is TGTGCCACCAGTGATTCCGGGACAGGGTCCTACGAGCAGTACTTC. V usage is TRBV24-1 and J usage is TRBJ2-7, with TRBD1 identical over 9 bases. CDR3 length: 15 residues. Germline CDR1 KGHDR, CDR2 SFDVKD. The J segment lost 1 base and the V segment lost 2 bases, leaving 2 bases of the junction unmatched.

The chain has TRBV9 and TRBJ2-3; D gene unclear. The CDR3 consists of 13 residues. The V end was cut by 0 bases, the J end by 3 bases, with 5 bases between. The V gene's germline CDR1 is SGDLS and CDR2 YYNGEE. CDR3 region: CASSVVPTDTQYF. CDR3 DNA sequence: TGTGCCAGCAGCGTAGTTCCAACAGATACGCAGTATTTT.

The rearrangement joins TRBV19 to TRBJ2-2; no clear D gene. Trimming took 3 bases from V and 1 from J, leaving 6 bases between them. The CDR3 runs to 14 residues. Germline values: CDR1 LNHDA, CDR2 SQIVND (reference sequence). The CDR3 here is CASSISLNTGELFF. The CDR3 DNA follows: TGTGCCAGTAGTATTTCACTGAACACCGGGGAGCTGTTTTTT.

This clone appeared a few times. V usage is TRBV30 and J usage is TRBJ1-1; D possibly corresponds to TRBD1 (6 bases). Trimming shortened V by 3 bases and J by 3 bases, and 11 bases separated the two germline ends. Germline V gene data show CDR1 as GTSNPN and CDR2 as SVGIG (reference sequence). The CDR3 extends over 13 amino acids. The CDR3: CAWSRSGDTEAFF. The DNA of the CDR3 is TGTGCCTGGAGCAGGTCAGGGGACACTGAAGCTTTCTTT.

The V gene is TRBV6-5, the J gene TRBJ1-2; 7 bases are a match to TRBD1. Trimming cost V 4 bases and J 6 bases; bases outside gene matches: 2. The CDR3 contains 12 residues. Germline CDR1 reads MNHEY; CDR2 reads SVGAGI. The CDR3 nucleotides are TGTGCCAGCAGTTCCAGGGGGGATGGCTACACCTTC. This translates into CASSSRGDGYTF.

The chain combines TRBV30 with TRBJ1-4; D is unresolved. Trimming pared 4 bases from V and 7 bases from J, leaving 13 bases between. CDR1 and CDR2 (germline): GTSNPN, SVGIG (reference sequence). The CDR3 has 13 residues. The CDR3 DNA sequence: TGTGCCTGGAATGGCAGATTCCGTGAAAAACTGTTTTTT. Translation gives CAWNGRFREKLFF.

This chain connects TRBV19 to TRBJ2-5; D uncertain. The CDR3 runs 13 residues. The germline V gene has CDR1 LNHDA and CDR2 SQIVND (reference sequence). Between the trimmed V and J ends, which lost 1 base and 6 bases, there was a span of 9 bases. The CDR3: CASSIGQKKTQYF. DNA for the CDR3: TGTGCCAGTAGTATAGGCCAGAAGAAGACCCAGTACTTC.

The rearrangement uses TRBV3-1 (or the pseudogene TRBV3-2) and TRBJ1-6, with a possible D match to TRBD1 (5 bases). The germline V and J ends were trimmed by 3 bases and 7 bases, with 16 bases remaining between them. Germline V gene sequence: CDR1 LGHDT, CDR2 YNNKEL (reference sequence). The CDR3 runs 16 residues. CDR3 in DNA: TGTGCCAGCAGCCAGGGTTTGACAGTCGCGAATTCACCCCTCCACTTT. Translating gives CASSQGLTVANSPLHF.